The 25 T cell receptor beta chains below come from one sample, sequenced in a study of blood T cell repertoires in COVID-19. TCRdb's copy holds only in-frame clones and misses some; the assay was immunoSEQ multiplex PCR. The data hold roughly 98,000 clones, with around four fifths observed a single time. The sequenced material came from peripheral blood. Receptor source: a human donor in a cohort sampled during active COVID-19.

The J gene is TRBJ2-7, the V gene TRBV9; D is perhaps TRBD1 (6 bases). V was clipped by 0 bases and J by 4 bases, with 26 bases between them. Per germline, CDR1 SGDLS and CDR2 YYNGEE. CDR3 length: 19 residues. The CDR3 sequence: CASSVEPTSGTPVDYEQYF. The CDR3 nucleotides read TGTGCCAGCAGCGTAGAGCCGACCTCCGGGACACCGGTCGATTACGAGCAGTACTTC.

The chain recombines TRBV6-5 with TRBJ2-3; D is possibly TRBD2 (5 bases). V lost 7 bases and J 3 bases, leaving 11 bases between the germline ends. Germline loops: CDR1 MNHEY, CDR2 SVGAGI. The CDR3 has 13 residues. The CDR3: CASMRADTDTQYF. In DNA, the CDR3 is TGTGCCAGCATGAGGGCAGATACAGATACGCAGTATTTT.

The V gene is TRBV2, the J gene TRBJ2-2; 10 bases agree with TRBD1. Germline lookup yields CDR1 SNHLY and CDR2 FYNNEI. The CDR3 is made up of 19 amino acids. J was trimmed by 5 bases and V by 3 bases; bases with no gene match: 15. For the CDR3, the DNA is TGTGCCAGCAGTGACCCGTACCGTAGACAGGGGGCGGATACCGGGGAGCTGTTTTTT. Its translation: CASSDPYRRQGADTGELFF.

The V gene is TRBV28, the J gene TRBJ2-7; no reliable D call. There are 13 residues in the CDR3. The germline V gene encodes CDR1 MDHEN and CDR2 SYDVKM. V lost 3 bases to trimming and J lost 3 bases, with 9 bases between them. The CDR3 DNA sequence: TGTGCCAGCAGTTTTGAACAGAGCTACGAGCAGTACTTC. This translates into CASSFEQSYEQYF.

The gene calls are TRBV10-2 and TRBJ1-1; the D is unclear. CDR3 length equals 15 residues. Germline V CDR1 and CDR2: WSHSY, SAAADI. The V gene lost 2 bases and the J gene lost 1 base, with 11 bases spanning the gap. The CDR3, as DNA: TGCGCCAGCAGTGAGCGCAGGCGGGGGAACACTGAAGCTTTCTTT. This translates into CASSERRRGNTEAFF.

This clone was observed once. The V and J genes are TRBV7-9 and TRBJ2-3; TRBD2 matches 14 bases. The germline gives CDR1 SEHNR, CDR2 FQNEAQ (reference sequence). The CDR3 extends over 19 amino acids. The junction had 11 bases not matched to a gene; V was cut back by 5 bases and J by 1 base. The DNA for the CDR3 is TGTGCCAGCAGCCCCCGACTAGCGGGGGGGCCGTGGGGCACAGATACGCAGTATTTT. Protein: CASSPRLAGGPWGTDTQYF.

The J gene is TRBJ1-1, the V gene TRBV5-1, with D possibly matching TRBD1 (5 bases). The CDR3 totals 15 residues. V gave up 0 bases and J gave up 0 bases, with 9 bases separating them. CDR1 and CDR2 (germline): SGHRS, YFSETQ. Here the CDR3 DNA reads TGCGCCAGCAGCTTGGTGGCAGGGATGAACACTGAAGCTTTCTTT. This sequence encodes CASSLVAGMNTEAFF.

The chain carries TRBV5-1 and TRBJ1-3; 8 bases fit TRBD1. V gave up 7 bases and J gave up 4 bases; unmatched junction bases: 10. CDR1 SGHRS and CDR2 YFSETQ come from the germline V gene. This CDR3 spans 15 amino acids. The CDR3 DNA sequence: TGCGCCAGCGGAAGGACAGGGTTTGAAGGAAACACCATATATTTT. It yields the protein CASGRTGFEGNTIYF.

V is TRBV24-1 and J is TRBJ1-5; TRBD1 aligns across 8 bases. Looked up from germline, CDR1 is KGHDR and CDR2 is SFDVKD. CDR3 length: 14 residues. J was trimmed by 2 bases and V by 4 bases; bases with no gene match: 0. The CDR3 reads CATSETGGNQPQHF. The CDR3 DNA sequence: TGTGCCACCAGTGAGACAGGGGGCAATCAGCCCCAGCATTTT.

The chain is built from TRBV28 and TRBJ1-6; TRBD1 matches 7 bases. Germline V CDR1 and CDR2: MDHEN, SYDVKM. J gave up 9 bases and V 6 bases, and 8 bases lay outside the gene matches. This CDR3 comprises 14 residues. This CDR3 is CASRTDRVLSPLHF. The DNA of the CDR3 is TGTGCCAGCAGGACCGACAGGGTTCTTTCACCCCTCCACTTT.

V gene TRBV6-5 combines with J gene TRBJ1-5; D not resolved. This CDR3 is 15 amino acids long. V lost 6 bases and J 9 bases, leaving 21 bases between the germline ends. CDR1 MNHEY and CDR2 SVGAGI come from the germline V gene. DNA for the CDR3: TGTGCCAGCAGCGATCCAAGACACCCTGGTATGCCCCAGCATTTT. It translates to CASSDPRHPGMPQHF.

This clone was seen only once. The rearrangement uses TRBV7-9 and TRBJ1-1; D unresolved. V was clipped by 4 bases and J by 5 bases, with 14 bases between them. Germline V CDR1 and CDR2: SEHNR, FQNEAQ (reference sequence). The CDR3 runs to 14 residues. The CDR3 region has the DNA TGTGCCAGCAGCTCGGGTTTCCTTTGGACTGAAGCTTTCTTT. Translating gives CASSSGFLWTEAFF.

This CDR3 reads CASSLETSGGGDTQYF. The DNA of the CDR3 is TGCGCCAGCAGCTTGGAAACTAGCGGGGGTGGAGATACGCAGTATTTT. The rearrangement joins TRBV5-1 to TRBJ2-3; 11 bases map to TRBD2. The V gene end was trimmed by 0 bases and the J gene end by 5 bases; junction bases not matched to a gene: 5. Germline CDR1 and CDR2: SGHRS and YFSETQ. The CDR3 sequence is 16 residues long.

The rearrangement uses TRBV7-3 and TRBJ1-1; D remains ambiguous. The V gene lost 2 bases and the J gene lost 1 base, with 5 bases spanning the gap. CDR1 is SGHTA and CDR2 is FQGTGA in the germline V gene. The CDR3 runs 13 residues. CDR3 sequence: CASSLEANTEAFF. As DNA, the CDR3 is TGTGCCAGCAGCTTAGAAGCGAACACTGAAGCTTTCTTT.

This clone came up once. The chain combines TRBV5-4 with TRBJ2-7; weak D call: TRBD1 (6 bases). CDR1 and CDR2 from the germline V gene are SGHNT and YYREEE (reference sequence). This CDR3 comprises 14 residues. The germline V and J ends were trimmed by 0 bases and 4 bases, with 11 bases remaining between them. Here the CDR3 reads CASSLAGVVYEQYF. In DNA form, the CDR3 reads TGTGCCAGCAGCTTGGCAGGGGTAGTTTACGAGCAGTACTTC.

The gene calls are TRBV11-2 and TRBJ2-5, with D tentatively TRBD1 (5 bases). The CDR3 is 15 residues long. Germline V gene data show CDR1 as SGHAT and CDR2 as FQNNGV. V was shortened by 5 bases and J by 5 bases, with 18 bases between the two germline ends. The CDR3 bases are TGTGCCAGCAGCAGGGGCCCGCAGGGTCGGGAGACCCAGTACTTC. This codes for CASSRGPQGRETQYF.

CDR3 sequence (DNA): TGTGCCAGCAGCCAAATGGAGGGTCCCTACGAGCAGTACTTC. Translated: CASSQMEGPYEQYF. The chain joins TRBV3-1 (or the pseudogene TRBV3-2) to TRBJ2-7, with D possibly matching TRBD2 (6 bases). The CDR3 totals 14 residues. Trimming removed 2 bases at V and 2 bases at J, with 10 bases between. Germline CDR1 reads LGHDT; CDR2 reads YNNKEL (reference sequence).

This chain joins TRBV5-6 and TRBJ1-4, with 7 bases aligning to TRBD1. This CDR3 has 16 amino acids. With 4 bases clipped from V and 0 bases from J, the junction kept 6 bases outside the gene matches. CDR1 and CDR2 (germline): SGHDT, YYEEEE. Here the CDR3 reads CASSQLGTATNEKLFF. CDR3 sequence (DNA): TGTGCCAGCAGCCAGTTGGGGACAGCAACTAATGAAAAACTGTTTTTT.

The V gene is TRBV5-1, the J gene TRBJ2-2, with 7 positions matching TRBD1. V shed 7 bases, J shed 0 bases, and the junction held 6 bases outside the gene matches. There are 15 residues in the CDR3. Per the germline V gene, CDR1 is SGHRS and CDR2 is YFSETQ. Here the CDR3 reads CASSYDRANTGELFF. CDR3 nucleotide sequence: TGCGCCAGCTCCTATGACAGGGCGAACACCGGGGAGCTGTTTTTT.

In this sample, this clone turned up once. CDR3 loop: CASSLWTLRTDTQYF. CDR3 DNA: TGTGCCAGCAGCCTCTGGACTCTGCGCACAGATACGCAGTATTTT. The V call is TRBV3-1 (or the pseudogene TRBV3-2), the J call TRBJ2-3, with D maybe TRBD2 (5 bases). The CDR3 sequence is 15 residues long. Trimming took off 4 bases at V and 1 base at J, with 12 bases between the two ends. The germline gives CDR1 LGHDT, CDR2 YNNKEL (reference sequence).

This clone was counted between two and nine times. This chain joins TRBV9 and TRBJ1-6; D is possibly TRBD1 (6 bases). This CDR3 is built from 15 residues. The V end was cut by 4 bases, the J end by 6 bases, with 14 bases between. The V gene's germline CDR1 is SGDLS and CDR2 YYNGEE. DNA of the CDR3: TGTGCCAGCAGCCCAAGTGACAGGTTTAATTCACCCCTCCACTTT. It codes for CASSPSDRFNSPLHF. The entire variable domain, with the rest obtained from reference TRBV9 and TRBJ1-6, is as follows: DSGVTQTPKHLITATGQRVTLRCSPRSGDLSVYWYQQSLDQGLQFLIQYYNGEERAKGNILERFSAQQFPDLHSELNLSSLELGDSALYFCASSPSDRFNSPLHFGNGTRLTVT.

This rearrangement joins TRBV6-5 to TRBJ2-2; TRBD1 is a possible D gene (5 bases). The V gene's germline CDR1 is MNHEY and CDR2 SVGAGI. CDR3 length equals 13 residues. Between the trimmed V and J ends, which lost 6 bases and 4 bases, there was a span of 9 bases. This CDR3 is CASSRDPTGELFF. CDR3 sequence (DNA): TGTGCCAGCAGCAGGGATCCCACCGGGGAGCTGTTTTTT.

This sequence joins TRBV7-2 and TRBJ2-5; 13 positions agree with TRBD2. Germline V gene lookup returns CDR1 SGHTA and CDR2 FQGNSA. V shed 4 bases, J shed 4 bases, and the junction held 9 bases outside the gene matches. CDR3 length: 17 amino acids. The CDR3 reads CASSSQTRTSGGETQYF. The CDR3 DNA reads as TGTGCCAGCAGCTCCCAGACTCGGACTAGCGGGGGAGAGACCCAGTACTTC.

This chain joins TRBV18 and TRBJ2-5; 9 bases align to TRBD1. The CDR3 has 15 amino acids. Unmatched junction bases numbered 9, after V lost 5 bases and J lost 5 bases. Germline CDR1 and CDR2: KGHSH and LQKENI. CDR3 sequence reads: CASSSLGQGAETQYF. CDR3 nucleotides: TGTGCCAGCTCATCCCTGGGACAGGGAGCGGAGACCCAGTACTTC.

The J gene is TRBJ2-7, the V gene TRBV5-5; D is undetermined. The CDR3 consists of 15 residues. V lost 0 bases to trimming and J lost 2 bases, with 12 bases between them. Germline lookup yields CDR1 SGHKS and CDR2 YYEKEE (reference sequence). Written as DNA, the CDR3 is TGTGCCAGCAGCTTGGGACTGGCAGCACCCTACGAGCAGTACTTC. It translates to CASSLGLAAPYEQYF.